These 18 T cell receptor beta chains share one sample of origin, sequenced in a study of radiotherapy plus CTLA-4 blockade in lung cancer. The table came from immunoSEQ multiplex PCR; TCRdb's copy has only in-frame clones and leaves some out. The table has about 100,000 clones, 83% seen once. The sequencing used peripheral blood, collected from a patient treated with radiotherapy plus ipilimumab. The receptors shown here come from a human donor with non-small cell lung cancer who had stable disease on radiotherapy plus ipilimumab.

The chain carries TRBV6-1 and TRBJ1-2, with no clear D. This CDR3 is built from 13 residues. Germline loops: CDR1 MNHNS, CDR2 SASEGT. V gave up 3 bases and J gave up 1 base, with 6 bases separating them. CDR3 in amino acids: CASSDPVNYGYTF. The CDR3, as DNA: TGTGCCAGCAGTGACCCCGTTAACTATGGCTACACCTTC.

The chain recombines TRBV30 with TRBJ1-5, with a possible D match to TRBD1 (5 bases). The CDR3 has 15 residues. CDR1 and CDR2 from the germline V gene are GTSNPN and SVGIG (reference sequence). V lost 0 bases to trimming and J lost 5 bases, with 14 bases between them. The CDR3 loop is CAWSVGGRVDQPQHF. For the CDR3, the DNA is TGTGCCTGGAGTGTCGGTGGCAGGGTGGATCAGCCCCAGCATTTT.

Only a few counts were recorded for this clone. The rearrangement links TRBV6-4 to TRBJ2-2; 7 bases are shared with TRBD1. This CDR3 is built from 15 residues. V trimming: 0 bases; J trimming: 3 bases; junction bases outside the gene matches: 1. The germline V gene encodes CDR1 MRHNA and CDR2 SNTAGT. The CDR3 bases are TGTGCCAGCAGTGACTCCGGGACAGACACCGGGGAGCTGTTTTTT. Protein product: CASSDSGTDTGELFF.

The chain combines TRBV27 with TRBJ1-6; D is unclear. Germline CDR1 is MNHEY and CDR2 is SMNVEV (reference sequence). The V end was cut by 6 bases, the J end by 1 base, with 4 bases between. The CDR3 has 13 residues. As DNA, the CDR3 is TGTGCCAGCAGGGAGTCCTATAATTCACCCCTCCACTTT. This sequence encodes CASRESYNSPLHF.

The table lists this clone with a few counts. The chain couples TRBV19 to TRBJ1-1, with D perhaps TRBD1 (5 bases). The CDR3 length is 15 residues. The V gene's germline CDR1 is LNHDA and CDR2 SQIVND (reference sequence). The V and J ends lost 3 bases and 1 base respectively, with 12 bases between them. The DNA for the CDR3 is TGTGCCAGTAGTATCACGCGGGGCGGGAACACTGAAGCTTTCTTT. As protein: CASSITRGGNTEAFF.

In this sample, this clone turned up a few times. J is TRBJ1-3 and V is TRBV9, with a weak D call TRBD1 (6 bases). In germline, CDR1 is SGDLS, CDR2 YYNGEE. The CDR3 loop spans 16 amino acids. V dropped 1 base and J dropped 4 bases, with 15 bases sitting between them. The CDR3 spells CASSVKQGGRGNTIYF. CDR3 DNA: TGTGCCAGCAGCGTAAAACAGGGCGGCAGGGGAAACACCATATATTTT.

The chain uses TRBV18 and TRBJ1-1, with D hard to call. Germline V gene sequence: CDR1 KGHSH, CDR2 LQKENI. V was cut by 6 bases and J by 4 bases, with 15 bases left in between. The CDR3 sequence is 14 residues long. This CDR3 reads CASSPNSGGTEAFF. Written as DNA, the CDR3 is TGTGCCAGCTCCCCCAACTCGGGTGGCACTGAAGCTTTCTTT.

This clone is classed as medium-sized. The chain uses TRBV6-4 and TRBJ1-2, with 9 positions matching TRBD1. Germline V gives CDR1 MRHNA, CDR2 SNTAGT. V was clipped by 5 bases and J by 2 bases; unmatched bases: 6. The CDR3 is made up of 15 amino acids. CDR3 in DNA: TGTGCCAGCAGTCCCTCCACAGGGGGCAACTATGGCTACACCTTC. Translating gives CASSPSTGGNYGYTF.

The rearrangement links TRBV19 to TRBJ2-1; 10 bases agree with TRBD1. The CDR3 is 13 amino acids. V lost 9 bases and J lost 9; bases outside the gene matches: 8. CDR1 is LNHDA, CDR2 SQIVND, per germline (reference sequence). The CDR3 reads CASGTGAWREQFF. CDR3 in DNA: TGTGCCAGCGGGACAGGGGCGTGGCGTGAGCAGTTCTTC.

The CDR3 nucleotides read TGTGCCAGCACGGGGGATGGCGGGTTCATCGAGACCCAGTACTTC. Translation gives CASTGDGGFIETQYF. The chain links TRBV2 to TRBJ2-5, with D possibly TRBD2 on 6 matching bases. The V gene's germline CDR1 is SNHLY and CDR2 FYNNEI. The CDR3 has 15 residues. Trimming stripped 7 bases from V and 5 bases from J, with 20 bases between.

In nucleotides, the CDR3 is TGTGCCAGCAGTGCCCAACCGAGCGGGGAGCTGTTTTTT. Translated, it gives CASSAQPSGELFF. The chain carries TRBV25-1 and TRBJ2-2; D gene ambiguous. Germline assignment: CDR1 MGHDK and CDR2 SYGVNS. The CDR3 covers 13 residues. The V gene lost 4 bases and the J gene lost 7 bases, with 10 bases spanning the gap.

This rearrangement joins TRBV28 to TRBJ1-2, with TRBD1 matching over 8 bases. Germline loops: CDR1 MDHEN, CDR2 SYDVKM. This CDR3 is built from 16 residues. V shed 7 bases and J 4 bases; nucleotides not matched to a gene: 14. CDR3 loop: CASNTDRAGWGYGYTF. CDR3 sequence (DNA): TGTGCCAGCAACACGGACAGGGCAGGTTGGGGCTATGGCTACACCTTC.

This chain links TRBV28 with TRBJ2-1, with TRBD1 matching over 9 bases. The J segment lost 4 bases and the V segment lost 5 bases, leaving 12 bases of the junction unmatched. The CDR3 covers 17 residues. Germline assignment: CDR1 MDHEN and CDR2 SYDVKM. The CDR3 reads CASSAGQGHGPYNEQFF. The CDR3 DNA is TGTGCCAGCAGTGCGGGACAGGGTCACGGCCCTTACAATGAGCAGTTCTTC.

In this sample, this clone turned up once. V is TRBV9 and J is TRBJ1-4; D is undetermined. Deletions cut 0 bases from V and 1 base from J, with 10 bases between. Germline lookup yields CDR1 SGDLS and CDR2 YYNGEE. The CDR3 covers 16 residues. The CDR3 DNA follows: TGTGCCAGCAGCGTAGGGGTCGGAGGAACTAATGAAAAACTGTTTTTT. Translated: CASSVGVGGTNEKLFF.

V gene TRBV7-2 combines with J gene TRBJ1-2; 7 bases are shared with TRBD1. From germline, CDR1 is SGHTA and CDR2 FQGNSA. V lost 1 base and J lost 4; bases outside the gene matches: 6. CDR3 length equals 15 residues. This chain's CDR3 is CASSLDNRGFYGYTF. Written as DNA, the CDR3 is TGTGCCAGCAGCTTAGATAACAGGGGCTTCTATGGCTACACCTTC.

V usage is TRBV19 and J usage is TRBJ1-2; 7 bases align to TRBD1. Trimming at V came to 5 bases and at J to 6 bases, leaving 6 bases not matched to a gene. The CDR3 consists of 13 residues. Germline CDR1 and CDR2: LNHDA and SQIVND (reference sequence). CDR3 residues: CASSPRTGHGYTF. For the CDR3, the DNA is TGTGCCAGTAGTCCCAGGACAGGACATGGCTACACCTTC.

In DNA form, the CDR3 reads TGTGCCAGCAGCTTAGTAAGCAGGGGACCTGGAAACACCATATATTTT. This gives the protein CASSLVSRGPGNTIYF. This chain uses TRBV11-2 with TRBJ1-3; a possible D gene is TRBD1 (6 bases). V was shortened by 1 base and J by 2 bases, with 12 bases between the two germline ends. Germline V gene sequence: CDR1 SGHAT, CDR2 FQNNGV. CDR3 length: 16 residues.

This clone was seen only once. The chain uses TRBV7-9 and TRBJ2-5; TRBD1 agrees at 11 bases. Germline trimming cut 5 bases from V and 4 bases from J; bases unmatched to any gene: 6. This CDR3 region has 15 residues. Germline-derived CDR1 and CDR2 are SEHNR and FQNEAQ (reference sequence). The CDR3 nucleotides read TGTGCCAGCAGCACCCTTGGGACAGGGGGAGAGACCCAGTACTTC. Its translation is CASSTLGTGGETQYF.